This TCR beta chain was retrieved from a study of patients and donors after allogeneic stem cell transplantation. The CDR3 spans 14 residues. The junction had 6 bases not matched to a gene; V was cut back by 6 bases and J by 4 bases. Germline V CDR1 and CDR2: MNHEY, SVGEGT. This clonotype was detected a few times. Each CDR3 protein gets one entry after TCRdb re-called the RT-PCR reads with MiXCR. Of about 150,000 distinct CDR3 sequences in the sample, approximately 24% were seen once. This chain connects TRBV6-2 or TRBV6-3 to TRBJ2-1; 7 nucleotides align to TRBD2. The clonotype comes from a human donor who was either an allogeneic HSCT recipient or a stem cell or donor lymphocyte infusion donor (not recorded which). It is not recorded whose cells these are; they may come from a transplant donor. Input material: blood, either unsorted or a sorted T cell fraction (not recorded which). CDR3 loop: CASRAGAGYNEQFF. The CDR3 DNA reads as TGTGCCAGCAGGGCGGGAGCGGGTTACAATGAGCAGTTCTTC.